This T cell receptor (beta chain) was captured by sequencing in a study of blood T cell repertoires in COVID-19. Study at large: Samples representing acute and convalescent COVID-19 were sourced from the United States, Italy and Spain.

Original processing methods: Researchers report that nucleated cell counts were estimated from reference gene primer amplification. The assay was immunoSEQ multiplex PCR, and TCRdb's table has in-frame clones only and misses some. V and J calls and clone size are those listed in that table; D and trimming were worked out from the DNA. Of around 59,000 clones in the sample, 70% to 85% were seen once. This CDR3 has 13 amino acids. CDR1 and CDR2 from the germline V gene are SNHLY and FYNNEI. J lost 6 bases, V lost 10 bases, and 6 bases had no gene match. J is TRBJ1-6 and V is TRBV2, with TRBD1 identical over 7 bases. Material for sequencing was peripheral blood. The receptor's source is a human donor in a cohort sampled during active COVID-19. CDR3 nucleotide sequence: TGTGCCATCACCGGGACAGTTAATTCACCCCTCCACTTT. Protein: CAITGTVNSPLHF.